A single sample is the source of the 21 T cell receptor beta chains below, sequenced in a study of blood T cell repertoires in COVID-19. Libraries were prepared by immunoSEQ multiplex PCR; TCRdb keeps only in-frame clonotypes and omits some of them. The sample has roughly 68,000 clones, 70% to 90% seen once. The sample consisted of peripheral blood. The receptors originated from a woman aged 45 to 65 with COVID-19, enrolled during active disease.

This chain uses TRBV6-5 with TRBJ2-7; a possible D gene is TRBD2 (5 bases). Germline V gene data show CDR1 as MNHEY and CDR2 as SVGAGI. Trimming took off 2 bases at V and 7 bases at J, with 12 bases between the two ends. The CDR3 is made up of 13 amino acids. For the CDR3, the DNA is TGTGCCAGCAGTTACCGGGGTTGGCGGGAGCAGTACTTC. Translating gives CASSYRGWREQYF.

This clone was found once. The genes are TRBV30 and TRBJ2-7; D is possibly TRBD2 (5 bases). V dropped 0 bases and J dropped 5 bases, with 20 bases sitting between them. The CDR3 runs to 16 residues. Germline V gene data show CDR1 as GTSNPN and CDR2 as SVGIG (reference sequence). The DNA of the CDR3 is TGTGCCTGGAGTGTTGGTAGTTACGGGGAAGCTAACGAGCAGTACTTC. Amino acids: CAWSVGSYGEANEQYF.

This rearrangement joins TRBV29-1 to TRBJ2-1; possible D gene TRBD2, 9 bases. Trimming removed 7 bases from V and 4 bases from J, with 17 bases in between. Germline CDR1 reads SQVTM; CDR2 reads ANQGSEA. The CDR3 has 14 amino acids. The CDR3 loop reads CSGASGTGYNEQFF. In DNA form, the CDR3 reads TGCAGCGGGGCTAGCGGGACAGGTTACAATGAGCAGTTCTTC.

This chain uses TRBV5-8 with TRBJ2-5, with D possibly TRBD2 on 6 matching bases. CDR3 length equals 13 residues. V was clipped by 5 bases and J by 4 bases, with 12 bases between them. CDR1 and CDR2 from the germline V gene are SGHTS and YDEGEE. In DNA, the CDR3 is TGTGCCAGCAGATCTTGGGGAGGAGAGACCCAGTACTTC. This gives the protein CASRSWGGETQYF.

The V gene is TRBV2, the J gene TRBJ1-5; D is uncertain. The CDR3 is 15 amino acids. V was shortened by 5 bases and J by 6 bases, with 17 bases between the two germline ends. The V gene's germline CDR1 is SNHLY and CDR2 FYNNEI. The CDR3 loop reads CASSRTRGLGQPQHF. The CDR3 region has the DNA TGTGCCAGCAGTCGCACGAGAGGGTTAGGTCAGCCCCAGCATTTT.

The CDR3, as DNA: TGTGCCAGCAGTGAAAGGGACTACACTGAAGCTTTCTTT. Its protein is CASSERDYTEAFF. The J gene is TRBJ1-1, the V gene TRBV2, with a possible D match to TRBD1 (5 bases). Trimming left V 2 bases short and J 3 bases short, with 7 bases between. CDR1 is SNHLY, CDR2 FYNNEI, per germline. The CDR3 totals 13 residues. Using reference TRBV2 and TRBJ1-1 for the parts outside the CDR3, the full variable domain is EPEVTQTPSHQVTQMGQEVILRCVPISNHLYFYWYRQILGQKVEFLVSFYNNEISEKSEIFDDQFSVERPDGSNFTLKIRSTKLEDSAMYFCASSERDYTEAFFGQGTRLTVV.

The chain couples TRBV7-9 to TRBJ2-7; D unresolved. The CDR3 length is 12 residues. V lost 1 base and J lost 4, with 5 bases in between. CDR1 is SEHNR and CDR2 is FQNEAQ in the germline V gene (reference sequence). DNA of the CDR3: TGTGCCAGCAGCTTAGAGCGATACGAGCAGTACTTC. Protein product: CASSLERYEQYF.

This clone was detected once. V gene TRBV6-6 combines with J gene TRBJ2-1, with TRBD2 identical over 9 bases. The V and J ends lost 6 bases and 7 bases, in that order; junction bases with no gene match: 19. Germline V gene lookup returns CDR1 MNHNY and CDR2 SVGAGI (reference sequence). The CDR3 is 18 amino acids. CDR3: CASSRLAESAASGNEQFF. The CDR3 DNA is TGTGCCAGCAGCCGACTAGCGGAGTCCGCCGCCTCGGGGAATGAGCAGTTCTTC.

The table lists this clone with a count of one. The rearrangement uses TRBV12-3 or TRBV12-4 and TRBJ1-2; D is perhaps TRBD1 (6 bases). CDR3 length: 13 residues. V lost 5 bases to trimming and J lost 8 bases, with 15 bases between them. The chain's CDR3 is CASSRGGRSGYTF. The CDR3 DNA reads as TGTGCCAGCAGTCGCGGGGGGCGAAGCGGCTACACCTTC.

The chain employs TRBV29-1 and TRBJ1-2; D perhaps matches TRBD1 (6 bases). This CDR3 comprises 15 residues. Germline V CDR1 and CDR2: SQVTM, ANQGSEA. The V gene lost 1 base and the J gene lost 3 bases, with 15 bases spanning the gap. DNA of the CDR3: TGCAGCGTTGAAGGCCAGGGGCACTCCGACTATGGCTACACCTTC. Amino acids: CSVEGQGHSDYGYTF.

This chain connects TRBV15 to TRBJ2-3; TRBD2 matches 9 bases. This CDR3 is 17 amino acids long. Per germline, CDR1 LNHNV and CDR2 YYDKDF (reference sequence). Germline trimming cut 6 bases from V and 0 bases from J; bases unmatched to any gene: 10. CDR3 amino acids: CATRAGLAIVSTDTQYF. The CDR3 nucleotides are TGTGCCACCAGGGCGGGACTAGCCATAGTCAGCACAGATACGCAGTATTTT.

The chain recombines TRBV3-1 (or the pseudogene TRBV3-2) with TRBJ2-3, with 7 nucleotides matching TRBD1. The CDR3 is 13 amino acids. Looked up from germline, CDR1 is LGHDT and CDR2 is YNNKEL (reference sequence). Trimming removed 6 bases from V and 3 bases from J; junction bases left unmatched: 3. The CDR3 is CASRPGQTDTQYF. CDR3 coding DNA: TGTGCCAGCAGGCCGGGACAGACAGATACGCAGTATTTT.

V gene TRBV11-2 combines with J gene TRBJ2-5; D might be TRBD2 (6 bases). The V gene lost 2 bases and the J gene lost 3 bases, with 19 bases spanning the gap. In germline, CDR1 is SGHAT, CDR2 FQNNGV. The CDR3 extends over 17 amino acids. The CDR3 DNA sequence: TGTGCCAGCAGCTTAACAGGTGGCAGCTGGGGGGAAGAGACCCAGTACTTC. It translates to CASSLTGGSWGEETQYF.

V and J are TRBV5-1 and TRBJ2-1, with 12 positions matching TRBD2. This CDR3 comprises 14 residues. Losses at the gene ends were 3 bases for V and 7 bases for J; bases not matched to a gene: 2. Looked up from germline, CDR1 is SGHRS and CDR2 is YFSETQ. The CDR3 coding sequence is TGCGCCAGCAGCTGGACTAGCGGGATTAATGAGCAGTTCTTC. Residues: CASSWTSGINEQFF.

The genes are TRBV11-1 and TRBJ1-2; D might be TRBD1 (6 bases). The germline V gene encodes CDR1 SGHAT and CDR2 FQDESV (reference sequence). This CDR3 comprises 15 residues. V lost 6 bases, J lost 8 bases, and 22 bases lay in between. Written as DNA, the CDR3 is TGTGCCAGCAGTCCGAATAGCGGGGACACACCCGGCTACACCTTC. This encodes CASSPNSGDTPGYTF. Using reference TRBV11-1 and TRBJ1-2 for the parts outside the CDR3, the full variable domain is EAEVAQSPRYKITEKSQAVAFWCDPISGHATLYWYRQILGQGPELLVQFQDESVVDDSQLPKDRFSAERLKGVDSTLKIQPAELGDSAMYLCASSPNSGDTPGYTFGSGTRLTVV.

The sample holds one count of this clone. The V gene is TRBV28, the J gene TRBJ1-5, with 7 nucleotides matching TRBD1. CDR1 MDHEN and CDR2 SYDVKM come from the germline V gene. J lost 11 bases, V lost 4 bases, and 14 bases had no gene match. This CDR3 has 15 residues. CDR3 in amino acids: CASSSPSTGTKAQHF. CDR3 sequence (DNA): TGTGCCAGCAGTTCCCCATCGACAGGGACCAAAGCCCAGCATTTT.

The V gene is TRBV5-1, the J gene TRBJ2-1; D is perhaps TRBD1 (5 bases). The V gene lost 6 bases and the J gene lost 8 bases, with 18 bases spanning the gap. This CDR3 contains 14 residues. CDR1 is SGHRS, CDR2 YFSETQ, per germline. Written as DNA, the CDR3 is TGCGCCAGCACCGAGACAGTGACCGGTGATGAGCAGTTCTTC. It yields the protein CASTETVTGDEQFF.

The CDR3 reads CASSSGRGIISSYEQYF. In DNA form, the CDR3 reads TGTGCCAGTAGTAGCGGGAGGGGGATTATAAGCTCCTACGAGCAGTACTTC. The chain recombines TRBV19 with TRBJ2-7, with 9 bases fitting TRBD2. Per germline, CDR1 LNHDA and CDR2 SQIVND (reference sequence). V was clipped by 4 bases and J by 0 bases; unmatched bases: 10. This CDR3 region has 17 residues.

This clone came up a few times. The CDR3 here is CASSRDRAGNQPQHF. The DNA for the CDR3 is TGTGCCAGTAGCCGGGACAGGGCGGGCAATCAGCCCCAGCATTTT. This rearrangement joins TRBV19 to TRBJ1-5, with 9 bases aligning to TRBD1. Unmatched junction bases numbered 5, after V lost 6 bases and J lost 2 bases. This CDR3 contains 15 residues. CDR1 and CDR2 (germline): LNHDA, SQIVND (reference sequence).

The chain uses TRBV28 and TRBJ2-1, with 13 bases matching TRBD2. Germline V gene lookup returns CDR1 MDHEN and CDR2 SYDVKM. The CDR3 totals 15 residues. V trimming: 6 bases; J trimming: 8 bases; junction bases outside the gene matches: 7. CDR3 amino acids: CASRLTSGRVYEQFF. Written as DNA, the CDR3 is TGTGCCAGCAGACTAACTAGCGGGAGGGTATATGAGCAGTTCTTC.

The V and J genes are TRBV15 and TRBJ1-1; D is uncertain. CDR1 is LNHNV, CDR2 YYDKDF, per germline (reference sequence). V lost 0 bases and J lost 4, with 18 bases in between. The CDR3 is made up of 17 amino acids. The CDR3 DNA is TGTGCCACCAGCAGAGATAAGTTGGACTATCGGACCACTGAAGCTTTCTTT. It specifies CATSRDKLDYRTTEAFF. Full variable domain (rest looked up from reference TRBV15 and TRBJ1-1): DAMVIQNPRYQVTQFGKPVTLSCSQTLNHNVMYWYQQKSSQAPKLLFHYYDKDFNNEADTPDNFQSRRPNTSFCFLDIRSPGLGDTAMYLCATSRDKLDYRTTEAFFGQGTRLTVV.